The 3 T cell receptor beta chains presented below share a single source sample, sequenced in a study of Ad26.COV2.S vaccination and SARS-CoV-2 variants (TCRdb year 2021). Library preparation employed the immunoSEQ multiplex PCR assay. This immuneACCESS table, as held by TCRdb, lists in-frame sequences with V and J called but not all clones. Of the missing ones, under half trace to an unresolved V gene in checked studies; the others have no known cause. Present in this sample are roughly 680,000 clones, roughly nine tenths of which were seen just once. About 1.5% of the sample comes from the top ten. The treatment or condition tag for this specimen amounts to: some 20 received Ad26.COV2.S at low or high dose, single or two shots; about five received placebo; per-sample allocation not given. Repertoires of vaccine and placebo recipients were sequenced from samples taken on day 63 after the first injection.

Sequences were derived from peripheral blood, sampled in a trial of Ad26.COV2.S vaccine versus placebo. The source is a person aged 18-60 years who received the Ad26.COV2.S COVID-19 vaccine or a placebo.

V gene TRBV6-5 combines with J gene TRBJ2-7; 9 bases fit TRBD2. The ends lost 2 bases at V and 3 bases at J; junction bases unmatched: 8. Germline assignment: CDR1 MNHEY and CDR2 SVGAGI. The CDR3 extends over 16 amino acids. This chain's CDR3 is CASSYAGLALGYEQYF. The CDR3 region has the DNA TGTGCCAGCAGTTACGCCGGACTAGCGCTTGGCTACGAGCAGTACTTC.

This chain uses TRBV30 with TRBJ2-3; D may correspond to TRBD1 or TRBD2 (5 bases each). The V and J ends lost 4 bases and 2 bases respectively, with 13 bases between them. Germline assignment: CDR1 GTSNPN and CDR2 SVGIG (reference sequence). This CDR3 has 14 residues. CDR3 sequence: CAWTPSGHTDTQYF. In nucleotides, the CDR3 is TGTGCCTGGACCCCTTCGGGGCACACAGATACGCAGTATTTT.

As DNA, the CDR3 is TGTGCCAGTAGGCGACAGGTGAACACTGAAGCTTTCTTT. Its protein is CASRRQVNTEAFF. This chain joins TRBV19 and TRBJ1-1; D is perhaps TRBD1 (6 bases). Trimming removed 6 bases from V and 0 bases from J, with 8 bases in between. Germline V CDR1 and CDR2: LNHDA, SQIVND (reference sequence). This CDR3 spans 13 amino acids.